The clone carrying this TCR beta chain was seen a few times. The antigen is undetermined. V gave up 6 bases and J gave up 0 bases, with 9 bases separating them. CDR1 and CDR2 from the germline V gene are SQVTM and ANQGSEA. This CDR3 has 13 residues. Here immunoSEQ multiplex PCR was the method, and the copy in TCRdb shows in-frame clones only, minus some. Of over 850,000 clones in the sample, 78% were seen once. The data were obtained in a study of shared clonotypes between healthy human individuals. General study points: Clonotype sharing among the donors was expected to vary with sequencing depth.

The sequencing sample was made of memory CD4+ T cells from PBMCs. Subset defined: CD45RA-negative fraction. The chain combines TRBV29-1 with TRBJ1-5, with D unclear. The sequence was collected from a man younger than 35 in good health. Some clones in this sample may be carry-over from other donors' samples. The CDR3 loop is CSVKENSNQPQHF. CDR3 nucleotides: TGCAGCGTCAAGGAGAATAGCAATCAGCCCCAGCATTTT.